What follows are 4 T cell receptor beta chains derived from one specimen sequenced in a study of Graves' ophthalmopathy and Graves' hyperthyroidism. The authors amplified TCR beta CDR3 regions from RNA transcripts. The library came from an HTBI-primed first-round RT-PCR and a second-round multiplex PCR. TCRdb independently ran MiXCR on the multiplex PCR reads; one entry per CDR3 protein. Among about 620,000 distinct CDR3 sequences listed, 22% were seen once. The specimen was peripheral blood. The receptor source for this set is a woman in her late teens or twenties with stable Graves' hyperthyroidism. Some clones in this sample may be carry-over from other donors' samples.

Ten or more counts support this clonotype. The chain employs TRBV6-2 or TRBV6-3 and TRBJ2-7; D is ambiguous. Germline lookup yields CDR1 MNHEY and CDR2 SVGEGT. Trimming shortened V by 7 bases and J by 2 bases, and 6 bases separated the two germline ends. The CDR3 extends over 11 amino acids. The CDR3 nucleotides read TGTGCCAGCACCTCTGCCTACGAGCAGTACTTC. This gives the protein CASTSAYEQYF.

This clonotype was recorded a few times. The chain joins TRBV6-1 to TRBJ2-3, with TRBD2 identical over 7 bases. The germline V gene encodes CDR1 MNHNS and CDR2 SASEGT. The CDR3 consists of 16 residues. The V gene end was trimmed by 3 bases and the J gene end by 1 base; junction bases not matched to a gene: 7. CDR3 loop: CASSDSGEWGTDTQYF. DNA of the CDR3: TGTGCCAGCAGTGACAGCGGGGAGTGGGGCACAGATACGCAGTATTTT.

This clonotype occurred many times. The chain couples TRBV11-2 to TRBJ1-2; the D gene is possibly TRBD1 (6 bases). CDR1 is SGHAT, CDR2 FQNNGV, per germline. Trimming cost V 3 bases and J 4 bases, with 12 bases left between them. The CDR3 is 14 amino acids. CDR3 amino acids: CASSFEGGSYGYTF. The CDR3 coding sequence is TGTGCCAGCAGCTTCGAAGGGGGGTCCTATGGCTACACCTTC.

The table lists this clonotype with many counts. Here the CDR3 reads CASSSPTVGLYEQYF. The CDR3 DNA is TGTGCCAGCAGTTCCCCGACAGTGGGGCTCTACGAGCAGTACTTC. This rearrangement joins TRBV12-3 or TRBV12-4 to TRBJ2-7; maybe TRBD1 (5 bases). The CDR3 is made up of 15 amino acids. V was clipped by 4 bases and J by 3 bases, with 16 bases between them.